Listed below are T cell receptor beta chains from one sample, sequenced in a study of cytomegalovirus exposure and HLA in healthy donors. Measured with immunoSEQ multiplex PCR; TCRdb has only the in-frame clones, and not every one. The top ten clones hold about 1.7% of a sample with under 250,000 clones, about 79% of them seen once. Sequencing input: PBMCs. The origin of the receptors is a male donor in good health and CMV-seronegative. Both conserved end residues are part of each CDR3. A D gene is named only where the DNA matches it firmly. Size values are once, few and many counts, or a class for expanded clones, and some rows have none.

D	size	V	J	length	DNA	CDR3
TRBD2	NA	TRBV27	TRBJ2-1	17	TGTGCCAGCAGTTTCCTTCCGGGGGAGGGCTCCTACAATGAGCAGTTCTTC	CASSFLPGEGSYNEQFF
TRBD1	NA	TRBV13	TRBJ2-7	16	TGTGCCAGCAGCGCGGCCGGGACAGGGGGCGAGGACGAGCAGTACTTC	CASSAAGTGGEDEQYF
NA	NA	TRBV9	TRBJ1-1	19	TGTGCCAGCAGCGTAGGTCGGGGGGCTGGAGACCTCATGAACACTGAAGCTTTCTTT	CASSVGRGAGDLMNTEAFF
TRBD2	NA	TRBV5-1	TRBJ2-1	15	TGCGCCAGCAGCACCAGCGGGGGATCCTACAATGAGCAGTTCTTC	CASSTSGGSYNEQFF
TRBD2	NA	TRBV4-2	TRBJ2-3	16	TGTGCCAGCAGCCGAGATAGCGGGGATGGCACAGATACGCAGTATTTT	CASSRDSGDGTDTQYF
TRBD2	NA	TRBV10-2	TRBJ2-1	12	TGCGCCAGCAGGACCCAGACTAGCAGCCAGTTCTTC	CASRTQTSSQFF
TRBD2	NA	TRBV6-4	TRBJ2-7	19	TGTGCCAGCAGTGACCCCGGGGGAACTAGCGGAATATCCTCCTACGAGCAGTACTTC	CASSDPGGTSGISSYEQYF
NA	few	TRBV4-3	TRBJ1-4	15	TGCGCCAGCAGCCAAGGTGACATTGCGAATGAAAAACTGTTTTTT	CASSQGDIANEKLFF
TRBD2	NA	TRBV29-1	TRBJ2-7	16	TGCAGCGTTGAAAATCCGGCGGGAGGAGTCCCCTACGAGCAGTACTTC	CSVENPAGGVPYEQYF
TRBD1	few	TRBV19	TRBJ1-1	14	TGTGCCAGTAGTATTAGGACAGGGGGGATTCGAGCTTTCTTT	CASSIRTGGIRAFF
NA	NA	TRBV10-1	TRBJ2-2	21	TGCGCCAGCAGTGAGTCCTCCCCTGGGGTTACAGGAATCTTCTTCACCGAGGAGCTGTTTTTT	CASSESSPGVTGIFFTEELFF
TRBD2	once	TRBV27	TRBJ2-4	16	TGTGCCAGCAGTGCGGTTAGCGGGAGGTCTTCAAACATTCAGTACTTC	CASSAVSGRSSNIQYF
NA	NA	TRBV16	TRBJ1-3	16	TGTGCCAGCAGCCAAGCGACAGGCTTCTCTGGAAACACCATATATTTT	CASSQATGFSGNTIYF
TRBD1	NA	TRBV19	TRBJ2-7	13	TGTGCCAGTAGTACCAGGGGGCGCAACGAGCAGTACTTC	CASSTRGRNEQYF
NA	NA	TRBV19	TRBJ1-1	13	TGTGCCAGTAACCTGACTCCCCGAACTGAAGCTTTCTTT	CASNLTPRTEAFF
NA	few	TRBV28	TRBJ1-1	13	TGTGCCAGCATCATAGAGGGGACTACTGAAGCTTTCTTT	CASIIEGTTEAFF
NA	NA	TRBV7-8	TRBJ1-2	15	TGTGCCAGCAGCTTAGATACAGGGCCCAACTATGGCTACACCTTC	CASSLDTGPNYGYTF
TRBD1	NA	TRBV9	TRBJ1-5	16	TGTGCCAGCAGCGTGGGACCGGGACAGGGAAGTCAGCCCCAGCATTTT	CASSVGPGQGSQPQHF
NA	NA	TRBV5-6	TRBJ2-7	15	TGTGCCAGCAGCTTGGACACAGTCGCAGCCTACGAGCAGTACTTC	CASSLDTVAAYEQYF
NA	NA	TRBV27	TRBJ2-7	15	TGTGCCAGCACGCCCCTGGGGCTAGGGTTAATCGAGCAGTACTTC	CASTPLGLGLIEQYF
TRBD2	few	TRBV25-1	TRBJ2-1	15	TGTGCCAGCACTTCCGGGACTAGCGGTCTAAGTGAGCAGTTCTTC	CASTSGTSGLSEQFF
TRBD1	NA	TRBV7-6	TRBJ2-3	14	TGTGCCGTAAGCGGCAGGGGGCAAGGAGATACGCAGTATTTT	CAVSGRGQGDTQYF
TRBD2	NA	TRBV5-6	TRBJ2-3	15	TGTGCCAGCAGCTTACCGGGGGGTGGCACAGATACGCAGTATTTT	CASSLPGGGTDTQYF
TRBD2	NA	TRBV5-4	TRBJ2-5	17	TGTGCCAGCAGCTTAACTAGCGGGGGGGTCTTAGGAGAGACCCAGTACTTC	CASSLTSGGVLGETQYF
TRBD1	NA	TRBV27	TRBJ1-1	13	TGTGCCAGCGCTGGACAGGGTGCGGGTGAAGCTTTCTTT	CASAGQGAGEAFF